In this sample, the clone carrying this T cell receptor beta chain turned up many times. The target antigen is unknown. The sample comes from a study of response to subunit inactivated influenza vaccine. TCRdb re-called the RT-PCR reads with MiXCR, one entry per CDR3 protein. The sample contains about 780,000 distinct CDR3 sequences, approximately 18% of which appear only once. Overall study findings and caveats: Each seasonal influenza vaccination, the authors suggested, recruits few new T cells.

Per the germline V gene, CDR1 is DFQATT and CDR2 is SNEGSKA (reference sequence). The CDR3 extends over 14 amino acids. Losses at the gene ends were 4 bases for V and 8 bases for J; bases not matched to a gene: 9. This TCR derives from a man aged 50-60 years who received an inactivated influenza vaccine. The chain uses TRBV20-1 and TRBJ2-1; 9 positions agree with TRBD2. Sequenced material: PBMCs from blood, taken roughly 5 days after vaccination. The CDR3 coding sequence is TGCAGTGCTAAGGGGGTAGCGGGAGTTGATGAGCAGTTCTTC. Amino acid sequence: CSAKGVAGVDEQFF.